Below are 23 T cell receptor beta chains sequenced from a single sample in a study of identical twins. TCRdb itself ran the 5' RACE reads through MiXCR, one entry per CDR3 protein. The table records 1.5 million to 2 million distinct CDR3 sequences, about 30% of them present only once. Material for sequencing was cord blood. These receptors were taken from a newborn girl in good health.

The chain recombines TRBV2 with TRBJ1-6; possibly TRBD1 for D (6 bases). Germline V gives CDR1 SNHLY, CDR2 FYNNEI. V was cut by 1 base and J by 7 bases, with 11 bases left in between. CDR3 length: 15 amino acids. The CDR3 DNA reads as TGTGCCAGCAGTGAAGGCAGGGGCGGAAATTCACCCCTCCACTTT. Protein sequence: CASSEGRGGNSPLHF.

The sample holds a few counts of this clonotype. The chain employs TRBV7-9 and TRBJ1-2; maybe TRBD1 (5 bases). Deletions cut 1 base from V and 4 bases from J, with 16 bases between. This CDR3 has 16 residues. Looked up from germline, CDR1 is SEHNR and CDR2 is FQNEAQ (reference sequence). The DNA for the CDR3 is TGTGCCAGCAGCTTAGTCGGGGGGGGATCCCTCTATGGCTACACCTTC. It encodes CASSLVGGGSLYGYTF.

The rearrangement uses TRBV3-1 and TRBJ2-3; TRBD1 might be the D (7 bases). Trimming cost V 2 bases and J 6 bases, with 15 bases left between them. The CDR3 consists of 15 residues. CDR1 is LGHDT, CDR2 YNNKEL, per germline (reference sequence). CDR3 in amino acids: CASSQNPTGRDTQYF. The CDR3 DNA reads TGTGCCAGCAGCCAAAATCCGACAGGGAGGGATACGCAGTATTTT.

This clonotype has at least ten counts. The V gene is TRBV7-2, the J gene TRBJ1-6, with TRBD1 as a possible D gene (6 bases). The V and J ends lost 5 bases and 6 bases respectively, with 11 bases between them. Looked up from germline, CDR1 is SGHTA and CDR2 is FQGNSA. The CDR3 contains 14 residues. In DNA form, the CDR3 reads TGTGCCAGCAGCCCAAGACAGGCTAATTCACCCCTCCACTTT. This sequence encodes CASSPRQANSPLHF. The full variable domain, its missing parts supplied by reference TRBV7-2 and TRBJ1-6, is GAGVSQSPSNKVTEKGKDVELRCDPISGHTALYWYRQSLGQGLEFLIYFQGNSAPDKSGLPSDRFSAERTGGSVSTLTIQRTQQEDSAVYLCASSPRQANSPLHFGNGTRLTVT.

This chain connects TRBV20-1 to TRBJ2-7, with 9 bases lining up with TRBD2. This CDR3 is 15 amino acids long. Looked up from germline, CDR1 is DFQATT and CDR2 is SNEGSKA (reference sequence). J lost 1 base, V lost 3 bases, and 7 bases had no gene match. CDR3 nucleotides: TGCAGTGCTAGTAAGCGAACTAGCGGGTCCTACGAGCAGTACTTC. It translates to CSASKRTSGSYEQYF.

This clonotype was seen just once. V usage is TRBV4-2 and J usage is TRBJ2-7; D gene unclear. V lost 2 bases and J lost 0, with 11 bases in between. Germline-derived CDR1 and CDR2 are LGHNA and YNFKEQ. The CDR3 covers 15 residues. Here the CDR3 DNA reads TGTGCCAGCAGCCAAACTGGCCAGGACTCCTACGAGCAGTACTTC. Protein sequence: CASSQTGQDSYEQYF.

The rearrangement joins TRBV20-1 to TRBJ2-3, with D tentatively TRBD1 or TRBD2 (6 bases each). The CDR3 is made up of 14 amino acids. V lost 1 base to trimming and J lost 2 bases, with 10 bases between them. CDR1 is DFQATT, CDR2 SNEGSKA, per germline (reference sequence). CDR3 sequence reads: CSARAGAHTDTQYF. CDR3 nucleotides: TGCAGTGCTAGAGCGGGGGCACACACAGATACGCAGTATTTT.

This clonotype was observed a few times. The rearrangement uses TRBV7-9 and TRBJ2-7; D may be TRBD1 (6 bases). Deletions cut 5 bases from V and 6 bases from J, with 11 bases between. Germline assignment: CDR1 SEHNR and CDR2 FQNEAQ (reference sequence). CDR3 length equals 12 residues. The CDR3 DNA follows: TGTGCCAGCAGCCAACAGGGTTTCGAGCAGTACTTC. Translated, it gives CASSQQGFEQYF.

V is TRBV10-3 and J is TRBJ2-3; TRBD2 matches 12 bases. The CDR3 extends over 15 amino acids. J gave up 3 bases and V 5 bases, and 3 bases lay outside the gene matches. Germline CDR1 and CDR2: ENHRY and SYGVKD. CDR3 protein: CAISLAGGSTDTQYF. The CDR3 DNA reads TGTGCCATCAGTCTAGCGGGGGGGTCAACAGATACGCAGTATTTT.

This clonotype appeared a few times. The CDR3 reads CASSFLAGEEQFF. The CDR3 coding sequence is TGTGCCAGCAGCTTTCTAGCGGGAGAAGAGCAGTTCTTC. The chain links TRBV7-2 to TRBJ2-1; 10 bases fit TRBD2. Germline CDR1 and CDR2: SGHTA and FQGNSA. With V trimmed by 3 bases and J by 10 bases, 3 bases remained unmatched. The CDR3 sequence is 13 residues long.

This clonotype was seen more than once but under ten times. The chain carries TRBV20-1 and TRBJ1-6, with 9 bases that match TRBD1. With V trimmed by 3 bases and J by 5 bases, 5 bases remained unmatched. Looked up from germline, CDR1 is DFQATT and CDR2 is SNEGSKA (reference sequence). The CDR3 sequence is 15 residues long. The DNA for the CDR3 is TGCAGTGCTAGGGTACAGGGGGCGAATAATTCACCCCTCCACTTT. This translates into CSARVQGANNSPLHF.

The chain carries TRBV12-3 or TRBV12-4 and TRBJ2-1; D call uncertain. The CDR3 has 14 amino acids. Trimming cost V 0 bases and J 6 bases, with 9 bases left between them. The CDR3 DNA follows: TGTGCCAGCAGTTTAGCGCTAGTGGGCAATGAGCAGTTCTTC. Amino acids: CASSLALVGNEQFF.

This chain joins TRBV20-1 and TRBJ1-5, with D hard to call. Germline V CDR1 and CDR2: DFQATT, SNEGSKA (reference sequence). This CDR3 has 12 residues. V was shortened by 5 bases and J by 0 bases, with 5 bases between the two germline ends. CDR3 protein: CSAVNSNQPQHF. As DNA, the CDR3 is TGCAGTGCTGTCAATAGCAATCAGCCCCAGCATTTT.

There are a few counts of this clonotype. V is TRBV7-9 and J is TRBJ2-5; 10 positions match TRBD2. Trimming cost V 5 bases and J 5 bases; bases outside gene matches: 11. From germline, CDR1 is SEHNR and CDR2 FQNEAQ (reference sequence). There are 16 residues in the CDR3. CDR3 nucleotides: TGTGCCAGCAGCCTACCCCATAGCGGGGGGATGGAGACCCAGTACTTC. Translating it yields CASSLPHSGGMETQYF.

The chain recombines TRBV20-1 with TRBJ2-1; the match to TRBD2 covers 16 bases. Per the germline V gene, CDR1 is DFQATT and CDR2 is SNEGSKA (reference sequence). There are 18 residues in the CDR3. V trimming: 5 bases; J trimming: 4 bases; junction bases outside the gene matches: 11. The chain's CDR3 is CSACRPGLAGGPYNEQFF. The CDR3 DNA reads TGCAGTGCTTGTCGCCCGGGACTAGCGGGGGGGCCTTACAATGAGCAGTTCTTC.

The table lists this clonotype with a few counts. The rearrangement uses TRBV6-4 and TRBJ2-7, with 12 nucleotides matching TRBD2. V was pared by 2 bases and J by 0 bases, with 5 bases of the junction left unmatched. The CDR3 has 17 amino acids. The germline CDR1 and CDR2 sequences are MRHNA and SNTAGT. CDR3 sequence: CASSDRTSGATSYEQYF. The CDR3 nucleotides are TGTGCCAGCAGTGACCGGACTAGCGGGGCTACCTCCTACGAGCAGTACTTC.

The chain employs TRBV6-4 and TRBJ2-3, with D perhaps TRBD2 (6 bases). The germline V and J ends were trimmed by 0 bases and 0 bases, with 10 bases remaining between them. This CDR3 comprises 16 residues. From germline, CDR1 is MRHNA and CDR2 SNTAGT. In DNA, the CDR3 is TGTGCCAGCAGTGACTCCTTTCGGGAGAGCACAGATACGCAGTATTTT. Its translation: CASSDSFRESTDTQYF.

This chain joins TRBV6-5 and TRBJ2-7, with D tentatively TRBD2 (5 bases). Trimming took 2 bases from V and 1 from J, leaving 9 bases between them. Germline V gene lookup returns CDR1 MNHEY and CDR2 SVGAGI. The CDR3 is 14 amino acids. CDR3 in amino acids: CASSYEGSSYEQYF. For the CDR3, the DNA is TGTGCCAGCAGTTACGAGGGTTCGTCCTACGAGCAGTACTTC.

The CDR3 DNA reads as TGCAGTGCTCCGCCCTTAGCGAGCTCCTACAATGAGCAGTACTTC. It encodes CSAPPLASSYNEQYF. The J gene is TRBJ2-1, the V gene TRBV20-1; D might be TRBD2 (5 bases). The J call may be mistaken, given a closer DNA end match to TRBJ2-7. Germline V gives CDR1 DFQATT, CDR2 SNEGSKA (reference sequence). This CDR3 is built from 15 residues.

This clonotype was observed a handful of times. J is TRBJ2-5 and V is TRBV25-1; D is perhaps TRBD1 (6 bases). The CDR3 is 13 residues long. Between the trimmed V and J ends, which lost 6 bases and 6 bases, there was a span of 14 bases. Germline CDR1 MGHDK, CDR2 SYGVNS. For the CDR3, the DNA is TGTGCCAGCAGCCCTACAGGGAAAAAGACCCAGTACTTC. Translation gives CASSPTGKKTQYF. Based on the CDR3 plus reference TRBV25-1 and TRBJ2-5, the full variable domain is EADIYQTPRYLVIGTGKKITLECSQTMGHDKMYWYQQDPGMELHLIHYSYGVNSTEKGDLSSESTVSRIRTEHFPLTLESARPSHTSQYLCASSPTGKKTQYFGPGTRLLVL.

A few counts support this clonotype. This chain uses TRBV3-1 with TRBJ1-2; TRBD1 aligns across 9 bases. The ends lost 4 bases at V and 4 bases at J; junction bases unmatched: 10. Germline V gives CDR1 LGHDT, CDR2 YNNKEL (reference sequence). CDR3 length: 16 residues. In DNA form, the CDR3 reads TGTGCCAGCAGCCCGAGCAGCACAGGGGGCGGCTATGGCTACACCTTC. This translates into CASSPSSTGGGYGYTF.

This clonotype occurred a few times. V and J are TRBV29-1 and TRBJ1-2; TRBD1 agrees at 8 bases. CDR3 length: 12 amino acids. The germline CDR1 and CDR2 sequences are SQVTM and ANQGSEA. V was clipped by 4 bases and J by 8 bases; unmatched bases: 6. The CDR3, as DNA: TGCAGCGTTGGACAGGGGACTTGGGGCTACACCTTC. It specifies CSVGQGTWGYTF.

The V and J genes are TRBV28 and TRBJ1-3, with a tentative D call TRBD1 (5 bases). The germline V gene encodes CDR1 MDHEN and CDR2 SYDVKM. The CDR3 is made up of 16 amino acids. V was cut by 2 bases and J by 0 bases, with 11 bases left in between. CDR3 DNA sequence: TGTGCCAGCAGTTTAGGGGCCCGATTCTCTGGAAACACCATATATTTT. Translated: CASSLGARFSGNTIYF. The complete variable domain, with remaining parts taken from reference TRBV28 and TRBJ1-3, reads DVKVTQSSRYLVKRTGEKVFLECVQDMDHENMFWYRQDPGLGLRLIYFSYDVKMKEKGDIPEGYSVSREKKERFSLILESASTNQTSMYLCASSLGARFSGNTIYFGEGSWLTVV.